This note documents a single T cell receptor beta chain sequence. As yet, its antigen is unknown. MiXCR was run by TCRdb on the reads, yielding one entry per CDR3 protein. The sample lists about 890,000 distinct CDR3 sequences; roughly 30% were seen once. The record originates from a study of T cell repertoires in cytomegalovirus infection. Study-wide background: An indication of both CMV infection and matching HLA type came from public TCR beta signatures.

Per the germline V gene, CDR1 is SGHDN and CDR2 is FVKESK. Trimming pared 1 base from V and 6 bases from J, leaving 15 bases between. This CDR3 is built from 16 residues. The sequences come from cultured CD8+ T cells from PBMCs, collected from culture after CMV antigen stimulation. The chain couples TRBV14 to TRBJ1-4; no clear D. The sequence was collected from a human donor in good health (CMV status not recorded). Some clones in this sample may be carry-over from other donors' samples. CDR3 loop: CASSQGRRQVHEKLFF. For the CDR3, the DNA is TGTGCCAGCAGCCAAGGCAGACGGCAGGTACATGAAAAACTGTTTTTT.